A selection of T cell receptor beta chains follows, all from one sample in a study of response to subunit inactivated influenza vaccine. A single record per CDR3 protein comes from TCRdb applying MiXCR to the RT-PCR reads. The table has some 520,000 distinct CDR3 sequences, 16% seen once. Specimen: CD4+ T cells sorted from PBMCs, collected around 25 months after vaccination. Receptors originate from a man between 50 and 75 years old who received an inactivated influenza vaccine. The CDR3 runs from the conserved cysteine through the conserved F or W. The order of the fields is clone size, D gene, V gene, J gene, CDR3 protein, CDR3 DNA. A D gene is named only where the DNA matches it firmly. Some rows mark clone size as missing; the rest say once, few, many or name a class of expanded clone.

.,TRBD2,TRBV2,TRBJ2-3,CASYHRGGVADTQYF,TGTGCCAGTTACCATCGCGGGGGGGTGGCAGATACGCAGTATTTT
few,TRBD1,TRBV12-3/TRBV12-4,TRBJ1-2,CASSLRTGRGYTF,TGTGCCAGCAGTTTAAGGACAGGGCGAGGCTACACCTTC
.,.,TRBV11-2,TRBJ1-6,CASSFNRLNSPLHF,TGTGCCAGCAGCTTTAACAGGTTAAATTCACCCCTCCACTTT
few,.,TRBV7-9,TRBJ1-1,CASSLSWGTEAFF,TGTGCCAGCAGCTTGTCCTGGGGGACTGAAGCTTTCTTT
.,.,TRBV18,TRBJ1-1,CASSPLRADTGTEAFF,TGTGCCAGCTCACCCTTAAGGGCCGACACGGGCACTGAAGCTTTCTTT
.,.,TRBV6-1,TRBJ1-4,CASRGSTNEKLFF,TGTGCCAGCAGAGGGTCTACTAATGAAAAACTGTTTTTT
many,.,TRBV5-6,TRBJ1-3,CASSFIGAGNTIYF,TGTGCCAGCAGCTTCATAGGCGCTGGAAACACCATATATTTT
.,.,TRBV12-3/TRBV12-4,TRBJ2-1,CASGFRGRLGNEQFF,TGTGCCAGCGGGTTTCGGGGGAGACTGGGGAATGAGCAGTTCTTC
.,.,TRBV11-2,TRBJ2-6,CASSLLSWPGANVLTF,TGTGCCAGCAGCTTACTGTCTTGGCCTGGGGCCAACGTCCTGACTTTC
.,.,TRBV12-3/TRBV12-4,TRBJ2-3,CASSHMTVTDTQYF,TGTGCCAGCAGCCACATGACAGTCACAGATACGCAGTATTTT
many,.,TRBV5-1,TRBJ2-3,CASSLGSGDTQYF,TGCGCCAGCAGCTTGGGGAGTGGAGATACGCAGTATTTT
.,.,TRBV28,TRBJ1-5,CASCTGRFRNQPQHF,TGTGCCAGTTGTACAGGGAGGTTCCGCAATCAGCCCCAGCATTTT
few,.,TRBV20-1,TRBJ2-7,CSATSGHGNYEQYF,TGCAGTGCTACCTCGGGACACGGCAACTACGAGCAGTACTTC
few,TRBD2,TRBV4-3,TRBJ2-7,CASSTVAGEAYEQYF,TGCGCCAGCAGCACCGTAGCGGGAGAGGCCTACGAGCAGTACTTC
.,.,TRBV25-1,TRBJ1-2,CASSDRGSGYTF,TGTGCCAGCAGTGATAGGGGCTCTGGCTACACCTTC
many,.,TRBV11-2,TRBJ1-2,CASSSTGQYGYTF,TGTGCCAGCAGCTCGACCGGCCAGTATGGCTACACCTTC
.,TRBD1,TRBV28,TRBJ1-2,CASRTGEGYTF,TGTGCCAGCAGGACAGGGGAAGGCTACACCTTC
.,.,TRBV12-3/TRBV12-4,TRBJ1-4,CASSSPGLNEKLFF,TGTGCCAGCAGTTCTCCGGGGTTAAATGAAAAACTGTTTTTT
.,.,TRBV3-1,TRBJ2-2,CASIQNTGELFF,TGTGCCAGCATCCAGAACACCGGGGAGCTGTTTTTT
many,TRBD1,TRBV12-3/TRBV12-4,TRBJ2-1,CASSIQGAAYNEQFF,TGTGCCAGCAGCATACAGGGGGCAGCCTACAATGAGCAGTTCTTC
many,.,TRBV6-5,TRBJ2-2,CASSYSFTGELFF,TGTGCCAGCAGTTACTCTTTCACCGGGGAGCTGTTTTTT
few,.,TRBV20-1,TRBJ2-1,CSANRPSSYNEQFF,TGCAGTGCGAACCGACCGAGCTCCTACAATGAGCAGTTCTTC
.,TRBD2,TRBV18,TRBJ2-7,CASSPAGGGEQYF,TGTGCCAGCTCACCTGCGGGGGGCGGCGAGCAGTACTTC
.,TRBD1,TRBV4-1,TRBJ2-1,CASSQESRGTYNEQFF,TGCGCCAGCAGCCAAGAGAGCAGGGGGACCTACAATGAGCAGTTCTTC
few,.,TRBV12-3/TRBV12-4,TRBJ2-1,CASSSAGFGNEQFF,TGTGCCAGCAGTTCCGCGGGGTTCGGCAATGAGCAGTTCTTC
.,.,TRBV20-1,TRBJ1-2,CSATTQPGYGYTF,TGCAGTGCTACTACCCAACCCGGCTATGGCTACACCTTC
few,.,TRBV20-1,TRBJ2-5,CSASRAAPGHAETQYF,TGCAGTGCTAGTCGAGCCGCGCCCGGTCACGCAGAGACCCAGTACTTC
few,.,TRBV20-1,TRBJ1-5,CSALQGKAQHF,TGCAGTGCTTTACAGGGAAAAGCCCAGCATTTT
.,TRBD2,TRBV10-3,TRBJ2-1,CAISVLAGVSNEQFF,TGTGCCATCAGTGTTCTAGCGGGAGTCTCTAATGAGCAGTTCTTC
few,.,TRBV28,TRBJ2-4,CASSSKGDIQYF,TGTGCCAGCAGTTCTAAGGGGGACATTCAGTACTTC
.,TRBD1,TRBV5-1,TRBJ1-4,CASSLGFDRANEKLFF,TGCGCCAGCAGCTTGGGGTTCGACAGGGCAAATGAAAAACTGTTTTTT
few,.,TRBV5-5,TRBJ2-6,CASSPLGGSGANVLTF,TGTGCCAGCAGCCCCCTCGGCGGCTCTGGGGCCAACGTCCTGACTTTC
.,.,TRBV5-5,TRBJ2-5,CASSIQRTQYF,TGTGCCAGCAGCATTCAGCGGACCCAGTACTTC
few,TRBD2,TRBV7-2,TRBJ2-3,CASSYSGGASDTQYF,TGTGCCAGCAGCTACAGCGGGGGGGCTTCAGATACGCAGTATTTT
.,.,TRBV12-3/TRBV12-4,TRBJ2-7,CASRSSGSLPYF,TGTGCCAGCAGGAGCTCAGGATCCCTTCCGTACTTC
once,.,TRBV7-8,TRBJ2-1,CASSWRVFNEQFF,TGTGCCAGCAGCTGGCGGGTATTCAATGAGCAGTTCTTC
.,.,TRBV4-3,TRBJ2-4,CASSQAPGSFGLGIQYF,TGCGCCAGCAGCCAAGCCCCGGGCAGCTTCGGTTTGGGCATTCAGTACTTC